These 13 T cell receptor beta chains came from one sample sequenced in a study of spatial heterogeneity in lung cancer. TCRdb reanalysed the 5' RACE reads using MiXCR and keeps one entry per CDR3 protein. Of tens of thousands of distinct CDR3 sequences in the sample, over 5.5% were seen once. Stated time point: sample taken at primary tumor resection. Whole RNA was taken from tumor, nontumor lung or frozen PBMC; it was then sequenced unsorted. Sequenced material: PBMCs, taken at surgery. Receptors were obtained from a female donor with early-stage non-small cell lung cancer.

Turning to this clonotype: One end of the junction is discordant with germline, which a read error may explain. The chain carries TRBV5-1 and TRBJ2-7; no clear D. CDR3 size: 14 residues. Germline CDR1 reads SGHRS; CDR2 reads YFSETQ. In nucleotides, the CDR3 is TGCGTCAGCACCCCCGGACCCACAGATTACGAGCAGTACTTC. This sequence encodes CVSTPGPTDYEQYF.

This clonotype was observed at least ten times. The chain recombines TRBV5-1 with TRBJ1-5; D may be TRBD1 (5 bases). Germline CDR1 SGHRS, CDR2 YFSETQ. The CDR3 sequence is 16 residues long. V lost 2 bases to trimming and J lost 3 bases, with 15 bases between them. The CDR3 sequence is CASSFEDGALNQPQHF. The CDR3 DNA sequence: TGCGCCAGCAGCTTCGAGGACGGGGCTCTCAATCAGCCCCAGCATTTT.

This clonotype came up many times. This chain joins TRBV5-1 and TRBJ2-2, with 9 bases fitting TRBD2. Losses at the gene ends were 7 bases for V and 6 bases for J; bases not matched to a gene: 7. The CDR3 is 14 amino acids. Germline V gene data show CDR1 as SGHRS and CDR2 as YFSETQ. The chain's CDR3 is CASQGLASAGELFF. DNA of the CDR3: TGCGCCAGCCAGGGACTAGCAAGCGCCGGGGAGCTGTTTTTT.

This clonotype has a count of ten or more. This chain connects TRBV20-1 to TRBJ2-2; D is undetermined. The germline gives CDR1 DFQATT, CDR2 SNEGSKA (reference sequence). This CDR3 is 13 amino acids long. V was trimmed by 3 bases and J by 7 bases, leaving 12 bases between them. This chain's CDR3 is CSARHSIIGELFF. DNA for the CDR3: TGCAGTGCTAGGCACAGCATAATCGGGGAGCTGTTTTTT.

In this sample, this clonotype turned up many times. The chain recombines TRBV20-1 with TRBJ1-5; D is ambiguous. The germline CDR1 and CDR2 sequences are DFQATT and SNEGSKA (reference sequence). Trimming took 3 bases from V and 0 from J, leaving 12 bases between them. The CDR3 runs to 15 residues. CDR3 residues: CSASPRPYSNQPQHF. The DNA of the CDR3 is TGCAGTGCTAGTCCCCGACCTTATAGCAATCAGCCCCAGCATTTT.

The chain combines TRBV15 with TRBJ1-1; TRBD1 matches at 8 bases. CDR1 and CDR2 from the germline V gene are LNHNV and YYDKDF (reference sequence). The CDR3 is made up of 15 amino acids. Trimming at V came to 3 bases and at J to 1 base, leaving 4 bases not matched to a gene. As DNA, the CDR3 is TGTGCCACCAGCAGGGCCGGGACAGGGAACACTGAAGCTTTCTTT. Amino acid sequence: CATSRAGTGNTEAFF. Using reference TRBV15 and TRBJ1-1 for the parts outside the CDR3, the full variable domain is DAMVIQNPRYQVTQFGKPVTLSCSQTLNHNVMYWYQQKSSQAPKLLFHYYDKDFNNEADTPDNFQSRRPNTSFCFLDIRSPGLGDTAMYLCATSRAGTGNTEAFFGQGTRLTVV.

This clonotype has at least ten counts. The CDR3 DNA sequence: TGTGCCAGCAGCAAACAGGACACCGGGGAGCTGTTTTTT. It is translated as CASSKQDTGELFF. V gene TRBV7-9 combines with J gene TRBJ2-2; a weak D match, TRBD1 (5 bases). Germline CDR1 is SEHNR and CDR2 is FQNEAQ (reference sequence). This CDR3 comprises 13 residues. Trimming took off 5 bases at V and 3 bases at J, with 7 bases between the two ends.

This clonotype was found many times. The chain employs TRBV7-9 and TRBJ1-1; perhaps TRBD1 as D (6 bases). In germline, CDR1 is SEHNR, CDR2 FQNEAQ (reference sequence). V was clipped by 1 base and J by 4 bases, with 7 bases between them. This CDR3 has 13 amino acids. This CDR3 reads CASSLEGGTEAFF. The CDR3 region has the DNA TGTGCCAGCAGCTTAGAAGGGGGCACTGAAGCTTTCTTT. Based on the CDR3 plus reference TRBV7-9 and TRBJ1-1, the full variable domain is DTGVSQNPRHKITKRGQNVTFRCDPISEHNRLYWYRQTLGQGPEFLTYFQNEAQLEKSRLLSDRFSAERPKGSFSTLEIQRTEQGDSAMYLCASSLEGGTEAFFGQGTRLTVV.

The rearrangement joins TRBV2 to TRBJ2-3; possible D gene TRBD1, 6 bases. The ends were cut back, 0 bases at V and 0 bases at J, with 16 bases in the middle. There are 18 residues in the CDR3. Germline assignment: CDR1 SNHLY and CDR2 FYNNEI. The CDR3 is CASSEAFPGEGSTDTQYF. The CDR3 DNA reads TGTGCCAGCAGTGAAGCGTTCCCAGGGGAAGGGAGCACAGATACGCAGTATTTT.

This clonotype has just a few counts. The CDR3 bases are TGCAGTGCTAGAAACAGGGGGTATGGCGGGGAGCTGTTTTTT. Protein: CSARNRGYGGELFF. The chain has TRBV20-1 and TRBJ2-2; 8 bases line up with TRBD1. This CDR3 is built from 14 residues. Looked up from germline, CDR1 is DFQATT and CDR2 is SNEGSKA (reference sequence). Losses at the gene ends were 2 bases for V and 7 bases for J; bases not matched to a gene: 6.

This clonotype was recorded many times. The chain uses TRBV18 and TRBJ2-6; D is possibly TRBD1 (6 bases). Germline CDR1 and CDR2: KGHSH and LQKENI. This CDR3 contains 15 residues. Trimming left V 6 bases short and J 1 base short, with 10 bases between. The CDR3 here is CASSEQGSGANVLTF. The CDR3 region has the DNA TGTGCCAGCTCGGAACAGGGTTCTGGGGCCAACGTCCTGACTTTC. Together with reference TRBV18 and TRBJ2-6, the CDR3 gives the full variable domain: NAGVMQNPRHLVRRRGQEARLRCSPMKGHSHVYWYRQLPEEGLKFMVYLQKENIIDESGMPKERFSAEFPKEGPSILRIQQVVRGDSAAYFCASSEQGSGANVLTFGAGSRLTVL.

This clonotype was recorded many times. The chain uses TRBV20-1 and TRBJ1-5; D is possibly TRBD1 (5 bases). Germline CDR1 DFQATT, CDR2 SNEGSKA (reference sequence). CDR3 size: 14 residues. Trimming shortened V by 3 bases and J by 1 base, and 10 bases separated the two germline ends. The CDR3 is CSASRDLSNQPQHF. For the CDR3, the DNA is TGCAGTGCTAGCCGGGACCTGAGCAATCAGCCCCAGCATTTT.

This clonotype was detected ten times or more. The genes are TRBV23-1 and TRBJ1-6; a possible D gene is TRBD1 (5 bases). TRBV23-1 is annotated as an ORF whose role is uncertain. Trimming stripped 0 bases from V and 10 bases from J, with 22 bases between. The CDR3 consists of 18 residues. In DNA form, the CDR3 reads TGCGCCAGCAGTCAATCACGAAATTCCCGGGACCCGAGGTCACCCCTCCACTTT. Residues: CASSQSRNSRDPRSPLHF.